This TCR beta chain comes out of a study of tumor T cells in aggressive B-cell lymphoma. TCRdb keeps only in-frame clones here, not all; method: immunoSEQ multiplex PCR. The sample gives roughly 9,000 clones, roughly 84% of which show up once; approximately 3.6% is in the top ten. The CDR3 is 17 amino acids. Deletions cut 5 bases from V and 2 bases from J, with 18 bases between. Germline V gene sequence: CDR1 SEHNR, CDR2 FQNEAQ (reference sequence). The receptor was isolated from an adult with diffuse large B cell lymphoma. The V call is TRBV7-9, the J call TRBJ1-4; TRBD1 is a possible D gene (6 bases). The sequencing sample was made of tumor tissue. In DNA form, the CDR3 reads TGTGCCAGCAGCCTAGACAACAGGGTTGGTACTAATGAAAAACTGTTTTTT. It encodes CASSLDNRVGTNEKLFF.